What follows are 10 T cell receptor beta chains derived from one specimen sequenced in a study of beta chain features in type 1 diabetes. Every bit of the isolated RNA underwent reverse transcription, so sequencing read expressed TCRB transcripts. Profiling relied on immunoSEQ multiplex PCR, and the TCRdb table lists in-frame clones only, not all of them. The sample carries fewer than 400,000 clones, 8% recorded once. The sequenced sample was central memory CD4+ T cells from blood. The receptors originated from a woman in her late teens or twenties in good health.

This clone was recorded a few times. The rearrangement joins TRBV18 to TRBJ2-6; 7 bases agree with TRBD1. Per germline, CDR1 KGHSH and CDR2 LQKENI. CDR3 size: 16 residues. The V segment lost 8 bases and the J segment 1 base; nucleotides outside the gene matches: 8. This CDR3 is CASKTGVNSGANVLTF. For the CDR3, the DNA is TGTGCCAGCAAAACAGGGGTAAATTCTGGGGCCAACGTCCTGACTTTC.

The sample holds a few counts of this clone. The rearrangement links TRBV13 to TRBJ1-1; unclear D gene. From germline, CDR1 is PRHDT and CDR2 FYEKMQ (reference sequence). The CDR3 sequence is 13 residues long. Trimming took off 0 bases at V and 7 bases at J, with 9 bases between the two ends. Written as DNA, the CDR3 is TGTGCCAGCAGCTTAGGGAGGGCGGGTGAAGCTTTCTTT. Its translation is CASSLGRAGEAFF.

This chain joins TRBV4-2 and TRBJ2-2; possibly TRBD1 or TRBD2 for D (6 bases each). CDR1 is LGHNA and CDR2 is YNFKEQ in the germline V gene. The CDR3 sequence is 18 residues long. With 0 bases removed from V and 0 bases from J, the gap between germline ends came to 14 bases. CDR3 residues: CASSQDALGGTNTGELFF. The CDR3 region has the DNA TGTGCCAGCAGCCAAGATGCACTCGGGGGCACGAACACCGGGGAGCTGTTTTTT.

For this clone: This CDR3 is also generated by other DNA sequences in the sample. V and J are TRBV6-5 and TRBJ1-1, with 8 bases aligning to TRBD1. V shed 2 bases, J shed 3 bases, and the junction held 2 bases outside the gene matches. The CDR3 runs 14 residues. The germline V gene has CDR1 MNHEY and CDR2 SVGAGI. The CDR3 bases are TGTGCCAGCAGTTACCGACAGGGGTACACTGAAGCTTTCTTT. Translated, it gives CASSYRQGYTEAFF.

This clone came up a few times. Other DNA sequences from this sample encode an identical CDR3 as well. The V and J genes are TRBV27 and TRBJ2-3; TRBD2 might be the D (5 bases). The germline V gene encodes CDR1 MNHEY and CDR2 SMNVEV (reference sequence). V lost 6 bases, J lost 0 bases, and 13 bases lay in between. The CDR3 runs to 15 residues. The CDR3 sequence: CASSLRGASTDTQYF. CDR3 sequence (DNA): TGTGCCAGCAGCTTACGGGGTGCTAGCACAGATACGCAGTATTTT.

This clone has only a few counts. The chain carries TRBV27 and TRBJ2-7; TRBD2 aligns across 13 bases. Germline V gene sequence: CDR1 MNHEY, CDR2 SMNVEV (reference sequence). This CDR3 spans 16 amino acids. The ends lost 2 bases at V and 6 bases at J; junction bases unmatched: 7. CDR3 coding DNA: TGTGCCAGCAGTTTAGGACTAGCGGGAGTTCGGCTCGAGCAGTACTTC. Translated, it gives CASSLGLAGVRLEQYF.

This clone was recorded a few times. For the CDR3, the DNA is TGTGCCAGCAGCCCCGACACGGCGAATGAGCAGTTCTTC. Amino acid sequence: CASSPDTANEQFF. The chain has TRBV11-1 and TRBJ2-1, with unresolved D. V was cut by 5 bases and J by 7 bases, with 12 bases left in between. This CDR3 spans 13 amino acids. Per germline, CDR1 SGHAT and CDR2 FQDESV (reference sequence).

The chain combines TRBV7-3 with TRBJ1-1, with a tentative D call TRBD1 (6 bases). CDR3 length: 18 amino acids. Per the germline V gene, CDR1 is SGHTA and CDR2 is FQGTGA. Trimming took 2 bases from V and 2 from J, leaving 21 bases between them. The CDR3 spells CASSLQPNGRTANTEAFF. The CDR3 DNA reads TGTGCCAGCAGCTTACAACCCAACGGCAGGACAGCCAACACTGAAGCTTTCTTT.

There are a few counts of this clone. The gene calls are TRBV4-1 and TRBJ2-5; D is possibly TRBD1 (5 bases). Germline assignment: CDR1 MGHRA and CDR2 YSYEKL. The CDR3 is made up of 14 amino acids. Trimming removed 2 bases from V and 4 bases from J, with 11 bases in between. CDR3 bases: TGCGCCAGCAGCCAAATCAGGGCTATAGAGACCCAGTACTTC. Translated: CASSQIRAIETQYF.

The V gene is TRBV4-3, the J gene TRBJ1-4; no reliable D call. Trimming took 1 base from V and 0 from J, leaving 12 bases between them. Germline V gene lookup returns CDR1 LGHNA and CDR2 YSLEER. This CDR3 has 17 amino acids. CDR3 sequence: CASSQGRAVATNEKLFF. The CDR3 nucleotides read TGCGCCAGCAGCCAAGGAAGAGCGGTTGCAACTAATGAAAAACTGTTTTTT.